This T cell receptor (beta chain) was identified in a study of CD8 T cells in ankylosing spondylitis. This clonotype has at least ten counts. The antigen remains undetermined. Making use of molecular barcodes, quantitative 5'-RACE generated TCR beta libraries. TCRdb re-analysed the 5' RACE reads in MiXCR, keeping a single row per CDR3 protein. This repertoire shows approximately 250,000 distinct CDR3 sequences, roughly a tenth found once; its top ten account for about 2.8%. The CDR3 has 13 amino acids. Germline CDR1 and CDR2: SQVTM and ANQGSEA. With 5 bases removed from V and 5 bases from J, the gap between germline ends came to 13 bases. Findings of the study overall: Some of the motif variants had earlier been found in reactive arthritis patients' fluid and blood. Clones linked to the disease showed a CD8+ phenotype. They occurred at relatively low frequencies in peripheral blood.

The TCR comes from a male donor with ankylosing spondylitis or in good health (not recorded which). The sequencing sample was made of blood, either unsorted or a sorted T cell fraction (not recorded which). J is TRBJ1-5 and V is TRBV29-1; the D is unclear. CDR3 sequence: CSVRVGDDQPQHF. The CDR3 region has the DNA TGCAGCGTTAGGGTGGGCGACGATCAGCCCCAGCATTTT.